Listed below are T cell receptor beta chains from one sample, sequenced in a study of T cells in Graves' hyperthyroidism and ophthalmopathy. TCRdb independently ran MiXCR on the multiplex PCR reads; one entry per CDR3 protein. Of over 400,000 distinct CDR3 sequences in the sample, about 20% were seen once. What was sequenced was blood. These receptors originate from a woman in her seventies with Graves' ophthalmopathy. The CDR3 runs from the conserved cysteine through the conserved F or W. D genes are given only for firm matches. The size entry is marked missing in some rows and otherwise reads once, few, many or a size class.

>TRBJ2-2|TRBV12-3/TRBV12-4|TRBD2|.
CASSAAGTNTGELFF
TGTGCCAGCAGTGCAGCGGGAACGAACACCGGGGAGCTGTTTTTT
>TRBJ1-1|TRBV30|.|once
CAWSSGNTEAFF
TGTGCCTGGAGTTCGGGGAACACTGAAGCTTTCTTT
>TRBJ2-3|TRBV20-1|TRBD2|.
CSASGRETFTMDTQYF
TGCAGTGCTAGCGGGCGGGAGACGTTTACAATGGATACGCAGTATTTT
>TRBJ2-7|TRBV12-3/TRBV12-4|.|many
CASSPMAGAGEQYF
TGTGCCAGCAGCCCGATGGCAGGGGCCGGGGAGCAGTACTTC
>TRBJ1-5|TRBV19|.|.
CASSTLDLSNQPQHF
TGTGCCAGTAGTACCCTCGATCTTAGCAATCAGCCCCAGCATTTT
>TRBJ1-6|TRBV6-4|.|many
CASSTGSGNSPLHF
TGTGCCAGCAGTACAGGGTCTGGAAATTCACCCCTCCACTTT
>TRBJ1-1|TRBV6-2/TRBV6-3|TRBD1|many
CASSYRTGGVRSTEAFF
TGTGCCAGCAGTTACAGAACAGGGGGCGTTCGAAGTACTGAAGCTTTCTTT
>TRBJ2-1|TRBV19|TRBD2|.
CASSIREGLPRYNEQFF
TGTGCCAGTAGTATAAGGGAGGGACTCCCTCGGTACAATGAGCAGTTCTTC
>TRBJ2-3|TRBV20-1|TRBD1|.
CSALRDRGDTDTQYF
TGCAGTGCTTTAAGGGACAGGGGCGACACAGATACGCAGTATTTT
>TRBJ2-3|TRBV7-3|.|.
CASSPMGGRGADTQYF
TGTGCCAGCAGCCCTATGGGAGGGAGGGGGGCAGATACGCAGTATTTT
>TRBJ1-2|TRBV5-1|.|.
CASSLAGQDGSYGYTF
TGCGCCAGCAGCTTGGCCGGGCAGGATGGAAGCTATGGCTACACCTTC
>TRBJ2-1|TRBV19|.|.
CASSISRSSYNEQFF
TGTGCCAGTAGTATATCTAGGAGCTCCTACAATGAGCAGTTCTTC
>TRBJ1-6|TRBV19|TRBD1|.
CASSSKDRGLLSPLHF
TGTGCCAGTAGTTCCAAGGACAGGGGTTTATTATCACCCCTCCACTTT
>TRBJ2-5|TRBV7-8|TRBD2|.
CASSPWTSGQETQYF
TGTGCCAGCAGCCCTTGGACTAGCGGTCAAGAGACCCAGTACTTC
>TRBJ1-5|TRBV6-5|.|.
CASSYSRGSQPQHF
TGTGCCAGCAGTTACTCGCGGGGATCTCAGCCCCAGCATTTT
>TRBJ1-4|TRBV12-3/TRBV12-4|TRBD1|many
CASSFQGGNEKLFF
TGTGCCAGCAGTTTTCAGGGGGGGAATGAAAAACTGTTTTTT
>TRBJ2-7|TRBV12-3/TRBV12-4|TRBD1|many
CASSTGTGFHEQYF
TGTGCCAGCAGTACCGGGACAGGGTTCCACGAGCAGTACTTC
>TRBJ1-1|TRBV15|.|.
CATRESGTEAFF
TGTGCCACCAGGGAAAGTGGCACTGAAGCTTTCTTT
>TRBJ1-5|TRBV7-8|TRBD1|few
CASSLQGAQGNQPQHF
TGTGCCAGCAGCTTACAGGGGGCGCAGGGCAATCAGCCCCAGCATTTT
>TRBJ2-2|TRBV12-3/TRBV12-4|TRBD2|.
CASSLIAGGPIGGTGELFF
TGTGCCAGCAGTTTAATAGCGGGAGGGCCAATTGGAGGCACCGGGGAGCTGTTTTTT
>TRBJ2-1|TRBV12-3/TRBV12-4|TRBD2|many
CASSLLREGQDEQFF
TGTGCCAGCAGTTTATTGCGGGAGGGCCAGGATGAGCAGTTCTTC
>TRBJ2-1|TRBV7-2|.|few
CASSLQAVSEQFF
TGTGCCAGCAGCCTCCAGGCGGTTTCCGAGCAGTTCTTC
>TRBJ2-7|TRBV6-2/TRBV6-3|.|many
CASSYSDATYEQYF
TGTGCCAGCAGTTACAGCGACGCGACCTACGAGCAGTACTTC
>TRBJ1-2|TRBV12-3/TRBV12-4|.|.
CASSWPRDYGYTF
TGTGCCAGCAGTTGGCCCCGGGACTATGGCTACACCTTC
>TRBJ2-4|TRBV29-1|.|.
CSVEWGGNIQYF
TGCAGCGTTGAATGGGGTGGAAACATTCAGTACTTC
>TRBJ2-1|TRBV4-2|.|many
CASSPSGHNLYNEQFF
TGTGCCAGCAGCCCGTCTGGACACAACCTCTACAATGAGCAGTTCTTC
>TRBJ1-1|TRBV5-8|.|few
CASSLPGGGNTEAFF
TGTGCCAGCAGCTTGCCGGGGGGCGGGAACACTGAAGCTTTCTTT
>TRBJ2-7|TRBV27|TRBD2|few
CASTSHQSGGEQYF
TGTGCCAGCACCTCTCACCAGTCGGGAGGCGAGCAGTACTTC
>TRBJ2-7|TRBV7-2|.|.
CASSFPTYEQYF
TGTGCCAGCAGCTTTCCTACCTACGAGCAGTACTTC
>TRBJ2-5|TRBV25-1|.|few
CASSEFLGPETQYF
TGTGCCAGCAGTGAATTTCTGGGTCCGGAGACCCAGTACTTC
>TRBJ2-3|TRBV18|TRBD2|.
CASPPGGSPDTQYF
TGTGCCAGCCCCCCGGGCGGGAGCCCAGATACGCAGTATTTT
>TRBJ1-6|TRBV10-3|.|few
CATLPQGTNSPLHF
TGTGCCACCCTCCCACAGGGAACTAATTCACCCCTCCACTTT
>TRBJ2-2|TRBV7-2|TRBD2|few
CASSLAASGRGELFF
TGTGCCAGCAGCCTAGCGGCTAGCGGGAGGGGGGAGCTGTTTTTT
>TRBJ2-7|TRBV20-1|.|few
CSASQGSGYEQYF
TGCAGTGCTAGTCAAGGGAGTGGTTACGAGCAGTACTTC
>TRBJ2-3|TRBV7-2|.|many
CASSPLRGDTQYF
TGTGCCAGCAGCCCTCTCCGGGGGGATACGCAGTATTTT
>TRBJ2-3|TRBV2|.|few
CASSTLHTQYF
TGTGCCAGCTCAACTCTTCATACGCAGTATTTT
>TRBJ2-1|TRBV29-1|TRBD1|few
CSAGQMHSYNEQFF
TGCAGCGCGGGACAGATGCACTCCTACAATGAGCAGTTCTTC
>TRBJ2-1|TRBV7-2|TRBD2|.
CASSVSSGSSYNEQFF
TGTGCCAGCAGCGTCTCTAGCGGGAGCTCCTACAATGAGCAGTTCTTC
>TRBJ2-1|TRBV11-3|.|many
CASSSFPGNEQFF
TGTGCCAGCAGCTCATTCCCGGGCAATGAGCAGTTCTTC
>TRBJ1-2|TRBV2|.|few
CASSERTGQHYGYTF
TGTGCCAGCAGTGAAAGAACAGGGCAACACTATGGCTACACCTTC
>TRBJ1-1|TRBV7-2|.|.
CASSKGFGTEAFF
TGTGCCAGCAGCAAGGGGTTTGGGACTGAAGCTTTCTTT
>TRBJ1-5|TRBV28|.|many
CASSLSAGNQPQHF
TGTGCCAGCAGTTTATCAGCAGGGAATCAGCCCCAGCATTTT
>TRBJ2-1|TRBV7-2|.|many
CASSQYSYNEQFF
TGTGCCAGCAGCCAATACAGCTACAATGAGCAGTTCTTC
>TRBJ2-1|TRBV20-1|TRBD2|few
CSARGNSGRHEQFF
TGCAGTGCTAGAGGTAATAGCGGGAGACATGAGCAGTTCTTC
>TRBJ2-7|TRBV2|TRBD2|many
CASSSRGGPSYEQYF
TGTGCCAGCAGTTCCCGGGGGGGCCCTTCCTACGAGCAGTACTTC
>TRBJ2-5|TRBV4-3|TRBD2|.
CASSQELGAGDQETQYF
TGCGCCAGCAGCCAAGAGTTAGGAGCGGGAGACCAAGAGACCCAGTACTTC
>TRBJ2-1|TRBV7-8|.|.
CASSSGPEKNEFF
TGTGCCAGCAGCTCGGGACCCGAAAAAAATGAGTTCTTC
>TRBJ1-1|TRBV5-5|TRBD1|.
CASRPGQGGNTEAFF
TGTGCCAGCAGGCCAGGACAGGGGGGGAACACTGAAGCTTTCTTT
>TRBJ1-1|TRBV2|.|many
CASRKGDANTEAFF
TGTGCCAGCAGAAAAGGGGACGCAAACACTGAAGCTTTCTTT
>TRBJ1-3|TRBV5-1|.|.
CASRPQGRSGNTIYF
TGCGCCAGCAGGCCCCAGGGACGCTCTGGAAACACCATATATTTT
>TRBJ2-2|TRBV9|TRBD2|.
CASSSQAGGTGELFF
TGTGCCAGCAGCTCCCAAGCGGGAGGAACCGGGGAGCTGTTTTTT
>TRBJ1-4|TRBV7-2|.|.
CASSKGGDNEKLFF
TGTGCCAGCAGCAAGGGAGGGGATAATGAAAAACTGTTTTTT
>TRBJ2-5|TRBV12-3/TRBV12-4|TRBD2|many
CASSFLAGGQSQETQYF
TGTGCCAGCAGTTTTCTAGCGGGAGGGCAAAGCCAAGAGACCCAGTACTTC
>TRBJ2-3|TRBV18|.|few
CASSPNLEGTDTQYF
TGTGCCAGCTCACCCAACCTTGAGGGGACAGATACGCAGTATTTT
>TRBJ2-2|TRBV6-1|TRBD2|few
CASKKRVSGGFPNTGELFF
TGTGCCAGCAAAAAAAGGGTTAGCGGGGGGTTCCCGAACACCGGGGAGCTGTTTTTT